The 28 T cell receptor beta chains given below trace back to one sample, sequenced in a study of blood T cell repertoires in COVID-19. The protocol was immunoSEQ multiplex PCR, while the TCRdb copy is restricted to in-frame clones and leaves out a portion. The data contain 35,000 to 55,000 clones, about nine tenths of them seen just once; the ten biggest clones take up roughly a sixth. Sequenced: peripheral blood. These receptors all come from a man in his sixties or seventies with active COVID-19.

This CDR3 reads CASSLLSREGNEKLFF. The CDR3 region has the DNA TGTGCCAGCAGCCTATTGTCGCGAGAGGGTAATGAAAAACTGTTTTTT. The chain employs TRBV7-2 and TRBJ1-4; D gene ambiguous. The CDR3 is 16 residues long. The germline CDR1 and CDR2 sequences are SGHTA and FQGNSA. Trimming took off 5 bases at V and 4 bases at J, with 17 bases between the two ends. Drawing the rest from reference TRBV7-2 and TRBJ1-4, the complete variable domain is GAGVSQSPSNKVTEKGKDVELRCDPISGHTALYWYRQSLGQGLEFLIYFQGNSAPDKSGLPSDRFSAERTGGSVSTLTIQRTQQEDSAVYLCASSLLSREGNEKLFFGSGTQLSVL.

This chain uses TRBV15 with TRBJ2-2; 12 bases fit TRBD2. There are 18 residues in the CDR3. From germline, CDR1 is LNHNV and CDR2 YYDKDF (reference sequence). J gave up 4 bases and V 1 base, and 7 bases lay outside the gene matches. The CDR3 protein is CATSRAWTSGVVTGELFF. As DNA, the CDR3 is TGTGCCACCAGCAGAGCTTGGACTAGCGGGGTTGTCACCGGGGAGCTGTTTTTT. Drawing the rest from reference TRBV15 and TRBJ2-2, the complete variable domain is DAMVIQNPRYQVTQFGKPVTLSCSQTLNHNVMYWYQQKSSQAPKLLFHYYDKDFNNEADTPDNFQSRRPNTSFCFLDIRSPGLGDTAMYLCATSRAWTSGVVTGELFFGEGSRLTVL.

CDR3 nucleotide sequence: TGCGCCAGCAGCTCCCTGGGGACAGGGGTTGGAAACACCATATATTTT. Translated, it gives CASSSLGTGVGNTIYF. This rearrangement joins TRBV5-1 to TRBJ1-3; 10 nucleotides line up with TRBD1. Per germline, CDR1 SGHRS and CDR2 YFSETQ. CDR3 length equals 16 residues. V dropped 3 bases and J dropped 3; count of bases not matched to a gene: 6. The complete variable domain, with remaining parts taken from reference TRBV5-1 and TRBJ1-3, reads KAGVTQTPRYLIKTRGQQVTLSCSPISGHRSVSWYQQTPGQGLQFLFEYFSETQRNKGNFPGRFSGRQFSNSRSEMNVSTLELGDSALYLCASSSLGTGVGNTIYFGEGSWLTVV.

This clone appeared a few times. This chain uses TRBV19 with TRBJ2-3; D may be TRBD1 (5 bases). The ends were cut back, 5 bases at V and 2 bases at J, with 11 bases in the middle. CDR1 is LNHDA, CDR2 SQIVND, per germline (reference sequence). The CDR3 extends over 14 amino acids. CDR3 sequence (DNA): TGTGCCAGTAGTTTCAGTGGGGCCACAGATACGCAGTATTTT. This codes for CASSFSGATDTQYF. Combining the CDR3 with reference TRBV19 and TRBJ2-3 gives the whole variable domain DGGITQSPKYLFRKEGQNVTLSCEQNLNHDAMYWYRQDPGQGLRLIYYSQIVNDFQKGDIAEGYSVSREKKESFPLTVTSAQKNPTAFYLCASSFSGATDTQYFGPGTRLTVL.

The chain has TRBV11-2 and TRBJ2-7, with 10 bases aligning to TRBD1. Germline CDR1 reads SGHAT; CDR2 reads FQNNGV. V lost 5 bases, J lost 3 bases, and 10 bases stayed unmatched. The CDR3 spans 16 residues. The CDR3 nucleotides are TGTGCCAGCAGCAAATCGATGGACAGGGGGGTCTACGAGCAGTACTTC. Its protein is CASSKSMDRGVYEQYF.

This clone has just a few counts. The chain combines TRBV7-3 with TRBJ1-2, with TRBD1 identical over 7 bases. The CDR3 is 14 residues long. CDR1 and CDR2 from the germline V gene are SGHTA and FQGTGA. Unmatched junction bases numbered 10, after V lost 5 bases and J lost 7 bases. CDR3 protein: CASSEQGGAGGYTF. The CDR3 DNA reads as TGTGCCAGCAGCGAACAAGGGGGCGCGGGTGGCTACACCTTC.

V and J are TRBV6-5 and TRBJ2-7, with 9 bases that match TRBD1. The V gene's germline CDR1 is MNHEY and CDR2 SVGAGI. The CDR3 contains 14 residues. After removal of 2 bases from V and 2 bases from J, the junction contained 1 base not matched to a gene. CDR3 bases: TGTGCCAGCAGTTACCGACAGGGGGCCTACGAGCAGTACTTC. Protein sequence: CASSYRQGAYEQYF.

The chain is built from TRBV18 and TRBJ2-2; weak D call: TRBD1 (6 bases). Per germline, CDR1 KGHSH and CDR2 LQKENI. This CDR3 contains 14 residues. V was shortened by 2 bases and J by 4 bases, with 8 bases between the two germline ends. The chain's CDR3 is CASSPGTRTGELFF. The CDR3 nucleotides are TGTGCCAGCTCACCAGGGACACGCACCGGGGAGCTGTTTTTT. Variable domain in full (rest from reference TRBV18 and TRBJ2-2): NAGVMQNPRHLVRRRGQEARLRCSPMKGHSHVYWYRQLPEEGLKFMVYLQKENIIDESGMPKERFSAEFPKEGPSILRIQQVVRGDSAAYFCASSPGTRTGELFFGEGSRLTVL.

This rearrangement joins TRBV5-1 to TRBJ2-1; the match to TRBD2 covers 8 bases. The junction had 2 bases not matched to a gene; V was cut back by 4 bases and J by 5 bases. CDR1 SGHRS and CDR2 YFSETQ come from the germline V gene. CDR3 length: 13 amino acids. CDR3 region: CASSAGGDNEQFF. Here the CDR3 DNA reads TGCGCCAGCAGCGCGGGGGGAGACAATGAGCAGTTCTTC.

The rearrangement uses TRBV29-1 and TRBJ1-5; D is unresolved. The length of the CDR3 is 12 residues. V was clipped by 4 bases and J by 5 bases, with 9 bases between them. Germline assignment: CDR1 SQVTM and CDR2 ANQGSEA. The CDR3 nucleotides are TGCAGCGTTGGGGCCGACCATCAGCCCCAGCATTTT. Translating it yields CSVGADHQPQHF. Full variable domain (remainder filled in from reference TRBV29-1 and TRBJ1-5): SAVISQKPSRDICQRGTSLTIQCQVDSQVTMMFWYRQQPGQSLTLIATANQGSEATYESGFVIDKFPISRPNLTFSTLTVSNMSPEDSSIYLCSVGADHQPQHFGDGTRLSIL.

V usage is TRBV11-2 and J usage is TRBJ2-3, with no clear D. Trimming removed 8 bases at V and 0 bases at J, with 9 bases between. The length of the CDR3 is 13 residues. Germline-derived CDR1 and CDR2 are SGHAT and FQNNGV. In nucleotides, the CDR3 is TGTGCCAGCGCCCGCGGAAGCACAGATACGCAGTATTTT. Its protein is CASARGSTDTQYF.

V is TRBV9 and J is TRBJ2-3, with TRBD2 matching over 7 bases. V shed 0 bases and J 0 bases; nucleotides not matched to a gene: 4. Germline assignment: CDR1 SGDLS and CDR2 YYNGEE. CDR3 length: 16 residues. The CDR3 bases are TGTGCCAGCAGCGTAGATACTAGCGTTAGCACAGATACGCAGTATTTT. Translating it yields CASSVDTSVSTDTQYF.

V and J are TRBV11-2 and TRBJ2-1; TRBD2 matches at 11 bases. CDR1 is SGHAT, CDR2 FQNNGV, per germline. The V and J ends lost 9 bases and 5 bases, in that order; junction bases with no gene match: 3. The CDR3 is 13 residues long. The CDR3 DNA reads TGTGCCAGTAGCGGGGGGGATCACAATGAGCAGTTCTTC. Protein: CASSGGDHNEQFF.

The rearrangement links TRBV11-2 to TRBJ1-2; 11 bases agree with TRBD1. CDR3 length equals 15 residues. The V and J ends lost 5 bases and 8 bases, in that order; junction bases with no gene match: 10. Germline CDR1 reads SGHAT; CDR2 reads FQNNGV. The CDR3 nucleotides are TGTGCCAGCAGCACACTGGACAGGGGGCGTTGGGGCTACACCTTC. The encoded protein is CASSTLDRGRWGYTF.

The CDR3 DNA sequence: TGTGCCAGTAGTAATAGTTTTCAGGGGCATGGCTACACCTTC. It translates to CASSNSFQGHGYTF. The chain carries TRBV19 and TRBJ1-2; a weak D match, TRBD1 (6 bases). Trimming removed 4 bases from V and 6 bases from J, with 15 bases in between. This CDR3 is 14 amino acids long. Germline V CDR1 and CDR2: LNHDA, SQIVND (reference sequence).

The V call is TRBV19, the J call TRBJ2-7, with 7 bases aligning to TRBD2. V gave up 5 bases and J gave up 0 bases; unmatched junction bases: 10. CDR3 length equals 16 residues. From germline, CDR1 is LNHDA and CDR2 SQIVND (reference sequence). Here the CDR3 DNA reads TGTGCCAGTAGTCTCCGCTCTAGCGGAAGCTCCTACGAGCAGTACTTC. This translates into CASSLRSSGSSYEQYF.

The chain combines TRBV5-1 with TRBJ2-3; 15 nucleotides match TRBD2. The junction had 5 bases not matched to a gene; V was cut back by 3 bases and J by 3 bases. Germline CDR1 SGHRS, CDR2 YFSETQ. The CDR3 has 17 residues. In DNA, the CDR3 is TGCGCCAGCAGCTCGGGACTAGCGGGGGGCGGGACAGATACGCAGTATTTT. Its protein is CASSSGLAGGGTDTQYF.

The chain employs TRBV7-2 and TRBJ2-7; 7 nucleotides agree with TRBD1. V dropped 5 bases and J dropped 3; count of bases not matched to a gene: 10. Germline assignment: CDR1 SGHTA and CDR2 FQGNSA. This CDR3 is 15 amino acids long. The CDR3 protein is CASSLSHGQDYEQYF. CDR3 sequence (DNA): TGTGCCAGCAGCCTAAGCCATGGACAGGACTACGAGCAGTACTTC.

This sequence joins TRBV9 and TRBJ2-2, with TRBD2 as a possible D gene (7 bases). Trimming stripped 3 bases from V and 5 bases from J, with 20 bases between. The CDR3 contains 17 residues. CDR1 and CDR2 (germline): SGDLS, YYNGEE. CDR3 residues: CASSAFGGGPITGELFF. CDR3 bases: TGTGCCAGCAGCGCCTTTGGCGGGGGCCCCATAACCGGGGAGCTGTTTTTT.

This sequence joins TRBV5-5 and TRBJ2-2, with a possible D match to TRBD1 (6 bases). Trimming took off 0 bases at V and 1 base at J, with 7 bases between the two ends. Germline CDR1 SGHKS, CDR2 YYEKEE (reference sequence). The CDR3 has 15 residues. The CDR3 reads CASSLGTENTGELFF. In DNA form, the CDR3 reads TGTGCCAGCAGCTTGGGGACAGAGAACACCGGGGAGCTGTTTTTT.

The table lists this clone with a count of one. J is TRBJ1-5 and V is TRBV6-4, with D perhaps matching TRBD1 (6 bases). Trimming removed 3 bases from V and 1 base from J, with 10 bases in between. CDR1 is MRHNA and CDR2 is SNTAGT in the germline V gene. This CDR3 is 15 amino acids long. CDR3 sequence reads: CASSENQGSNQPQHF. DNA of the CDR3: TGTGCCAGCAGTGAAAACCAGGGGAGCAATCAGCCCCAGCATTTT.

The gene calls are TRBV13 and TRBJ2-7; 7 positions match TRBD1. Germline CDR1 reads PRHDT; CDR2 reads FYEKMQ (reference sequence). V shed 6 bases, J shed 5 bases, and the junction held 4 bases outside the gene matches. This CDR3 contains 12 residues. The DNA of the CDR3 is TGTGCCAGCAGGGGACAGACCAACGAGCAGTACTTC. Translating gives CASRGQTNEQYF.

The chain has TRBV4-3 and TRBJ2-3; possible D gene TRBD1, 6 bases. The germline V gene has CDR1 LGHNA and CDR2 YSLEER. The ends were cut back, 4 bases at V and 4 bases at J, with 18 bases in the middle. There are 16 residues in the CDR3. CDR3 loop: CASSLGAARQADTQYF. The DNA for the CDR3 is TGCGCCAGCAGCCTGGGGGCGGCCCGACAGGCAGATACGCAGTATTTT.

The chain recombines TRBV7-8 with TRBJ1-1; 7 nucleotides agree with TRBD1. The V segment lost 6 bases and the J segment 8 bases; nucleotides outside the gene matches: 9. In germline, CDR1 is SGHVS, CDR2 FQNEAQ. CDR3 length: 13 residues. The chain's CDR3 is CASSPDREREAFF. In nucleotides, the CDR3 is TGTGCCAGCAGTCCTGACAGGGAAAGGGAAGCTTTCTTT.

V is TRBV19 and J is TRBJ2-7, with 7 bases matching TRBD1. This CDR3 has 15 residues. Germline CDR1 LNHDA, CDR2 SQIVND (reference sequence). V shed 4 bases, J shed 2 bases, and the junction held 8 bases outside the gene matches. The CDR3 region has the DNA TGTGCCAGTAGTAACCCTTCAGGACAGGCCTACGAGCAGTACTTC. Amino acid sequence: CASSNPSGQAYEQYF.

This rearrangement joins TRBV12-3 or TRBV12-4 to TRBJ2-1, with unresolved D. V was cut by 6 bases and J by 8 bases, with 8 bases left in between. The CDR3 runs to 11 residues. This chain's CDR3 is CASSFGYEQFF. The CDR3, as DNA: TGTGCCAGCAGCTTCGGGTATGAGCAGTTCTTC.

This chain joins TRBV6-1 and TRBJ2-3; 8 bases line up with TRBD2. The CDR3 is made up of 18 amino acids. The junction had 10 bases not matched to a gene; V was cut back by 1 base and J by 1 base. Germline loops: CDR1 MNHNS, CDR2 SASEGT. CDR3 nucleotide sequence: TGTGCCAGCAGTGAAGACCGTAGAGAAGCGGGGGGCACAGATACGCAGTATTTT. Encoded protein: CASSEDRREAGGTDTQYF.

The chain employs TRBV7-3 and TRBJ2-2; 7 bases map to TRBD2. This CDR3 region has 15 residues. Germline CDR1 SGHTA, CDR2 FQGTGA. V gave up 8 bases and J gave up 2 bases; unmatched junction bases: 8. The DNA for the CDR3 is TGTGCCAGCGGGGCCCTAGCGGTAAACACCGGGGAGCTGTTTTTT. Translating it yields CASGALAVNTGELFF.